This TCR beta chain was sequenced during a study of blood T cell repertoires in COVID-19. Study details: Sites across the United States, Italy and Spain contributed samples from acute and convalescent COVID-19. From T cells, B-cell-depleted T cells, or PBMCs came the material, which was cDNA or gDNA.

Under the authors' procedure: Scientists estimated how many nucleated cells there were by amplifying reference gene primers. Clones were read by immunoSEQ multiplex PCR, and TCRdb kept only the in-frame ones, dropping some. Clone size and V and J calls were adopted from that table, with D and trimming inferred from the DNA. The table records roughly 180,000 clones, 65% to 90% of them present only once. The CDR3 has 13 amino acids. V was shortened by 10 bases and J by 3 bases, with 16 bases between the two germline ends. Germline V gene sequence: CDR1 ENHRY, CDR2 SYGVKD. Sequencing was carried out using peripheral blood. The chain is built from TRBV10-3 and TRBJ2-7; D perhaps matches TRBD1 (6 bases). The clonotype originates from a man in his fifties or sixties with acute or convalescent COVID-19. The CDR3 DNA is TGTGCCACCCTGGGGACAAGCAACTACGAGCAGTACTTC. This sequence encodes CATLGTSNYEQYF.